Listed here are 29 T cell receptor beta chains from one sample, sequenced in a study of Ad26.COV2.S vaccination and SARS-CoV-2 variants. Treatment noted: approximately 18 received Ad26.COV2.S at low or high dose, single or two shots; a few received placebo; per-sample allocation not given. The investigators took samples on day 63 after the first vaccine or placebo injection. Sequencing used immunoSEQ multiplex PCR; TCRdb keeps in-frame clones, though not all of them. Found here are around 240,000 clones, roughly 90% of them singletons; the top ten hold roughly 10%. Sample: peripheral blood, taken in a trial of Ad26.COV2.S vaccine versus placebo. These receptors originate from a person between 18 and 65 years old who received the Ad26.COV2.S COVID-19 vaccine or a placebo.

The chain links TRBV7-3 to TRBJ2-2, with D perhaps matching TRBD1 or TRBD2 (5 bases each). Looked up from germline, CDR1 is SGHTA and CDR2 is FQGTGA. The V gene lost 3 bases and the J gene lost 4 bases, with 15 bases spanning the gap. This CDR3 spans 16 amino acids. Written as DNA, the CDR3 is TGTGCCAGCAGCTTGAGGGGAGACAGATTCACCGGGGAGCTGTTTTTT. Its protein is CASSLRGDRFTGELFF.

The chain is built from TRBV30 and TRBJ1-6; 9 bases map to TRBD1. CDR3 length: 14 residues. J was trimmed by 6 bases and V by 3 bases; bases with no gene match: 3. Germline CDR1 reads GTSNPN; CDR2 reads SVGIG (reference sequence). The chain's CDR3 is CAWRIQGANSPLHF. Written as DNA, the CDR3 is TGTGCCTGGAGAATACAGGGGGCTAATTCACCCCTCCACTTT.

The chain has TRBV19 and TRBJ1-1; possible D gene TRBD1, 5 bases. The V and J ends lost 0 bases and 0 bases respectively, with 11 bases between them. This CDR3 has 16 residues. The germline gives CDR1 LNHDA, CDR2 SQIVND (reference sequence). The DNA of the CDR3 is TGTGCCAGTAGTATAGAGACCAGGGACTTGAACACTGAAGCTTTCTTT. Amino acids: CASSIETRDLNTEAFF.

This chain's CDR3 is CASAGTASNEQFF. In DNA form, the CDR3 reads TGTGCTAGTGCCGGGACAGCGAGCAATGAGCAGTTCTTC. The chain is built from TRBV12-5 and TRBJ2-1; 7 bases match TRBD1. This CDR3 contains 13 residues. The ends lost 7 bases at V and 6 bases at J; junction bases unmatched: 6. The V gene's germline CDR1 is LGHNT and CDR2 FRNRAP.

This sequence joins TRBV4-3 and TRBJ2-7, with D perhaps being TRBD1 or TRBD2 (5 bases each). Germline assignment: CDR1 LGHNA and CDR2 YSLEER. This CDR3 has 14 amino acids. Trimming stripped 1 base from V and 2 bases from J, with 9 bases between. This CDR3 reads CASSQGGGPYEQYF. CDR3 nucleotide sequence: TGCGCCAGCAGCCAAGGTGGGGGACCCTACGAGCAGTACTTC.

The V and J genes are TRBV7-3 and TRBJ2-2, with TRBD2 matching over 14 bases. Germline V CDR1 and CDR2: SGHTA, FQGTGA. The CDR3 spans 17 residues. Trimming at V came to 4 bases and at J to 4 bases, leaving 5 bases not matched to a gene. CDR3 sequence (DNA): TGTGCCAGCAGCTCCCGACTAGCGGGAGGGATCACCGGGGAGCTGTTTTTT. Protein product: CASSSRLAGGITGELFF.

CDR3 loop: CASSVAGNPNYGYTF. The CDR3, as DNA: TGTGCCAGCAGCGTAGCCGGCAACCCTAACTATGGCTACACCTTC. This rearrangement joins TRBV9 to TRBJ1-2, with D hard to call. The CDR3 totals 15 residues. The V gene lost 0 bases and the J gene lost 0 bases, with 9 bases spanning the gap. Germline CDR1 reads SGDLS; CDR2 reads YYNGEE.

V and J are TRBV28 and TRBJ1-4; 9 bases are shared with TRBD1. The CDR3 totals 14 residues. V lost 8 bases to trimming and J lost 5 bases; unmatched junction nucleotides: 6. Germline-derived CDR1 and CDR2 are MDHEN and SYDVKM. The CDR3 reads CASGFTGGNEKLFF. In nucleotides, the CDR3 is TGTGCCAGCGGATTTACAGGGGGCAATGAAAAACTGTTTTTT.

The V and J genes are TRBV27 and TRBJ2-1; D remains ambiguous. The CDR3 runs 15 residues. V was trimmed by 3 bases and J by 4 bases, leaving 13 bases between them. Per germline, CDR1 MNHEY and CDR2 SMNVEV (reference sequence). The CDR3 spells CASSFKSLPYNEQFF. CDR3 DNA: TGTGCCAGCAGTTTCAAGAGCCTCCCTTACAATGAGCAGTTCTTC.

This clone has a single count. This chain connects TRBV7-3 to TRBJ2-7; tentative D call: TRBD1 (6 bases). The germline V gene has CDR1 SGHTA and CDR2 FQGTGA. The germline V and J ends were trimmed by 6 bases and 7 bases, with 25 bases remaining between them. The CDR3 loop spans 16 amino acids. CDR3 residues: CASSYAPGAGVWEQYF. CDR3 sequence (DNA): TGTGCCAGCAGTTATGCTCCAGGGGCTGGTGTGTGGGAGCAGTACTTC.

This clone was counted once. The chain combines TRBV5-1 with TRBJ2-1; 14 bases agree with TRBD2. With 2 bases clipped from V and 1 base from J, the junction kept 5 bases outside the gene matches. The germline V gene has CDR1 SGHRS and CDR2 YFSETQ. This CDR3 has 18 residues. This CDR3 is CASSFWTSGGSSYNEQFF. Here the CDR3 DNA reads TGCGCCAGCAGCTTTTGGACTAGCGGGGGGTCATCCTACAATGAGCAGTTCTTC.

CDR3 protein: CAWSADYVTDTQYF. The DNA of the CDR3 is TGTGCCTGGAGTGCCGACTACGTCACAGATACGCAGTATTTT. This chain connects TRBV30 to TRBJ2-3; weak D call: TRBD2 (5 bases). Germline lookup yields CDR1 GTSNPN and CDR2 SVGIG (reference sequence). CDR3 length: 14 amino acids. Trimming took 1 base from V and 2 from J, leaving 10 bases between them.

The chain combines TRBV30 with TRBJ1-1; D is possibly TRBD1 (5 bases). V lost 2 bases and J lost 1, with 14 bases in between. CDR1 and CDR2 from the germline V gene are GTSNPN and SVGIG (reference sequence). This CDR3 contains 15 residues. CDR3 sequence reads: CAWSRTNRANTEAFF. CDR3 bases: TGTGCCTGGAGTCGGACAAATCGAGCGAACACTGAAGCTTTCTTT.

The chain is built from TRBV7-3 and TRBJ2-2, with TRBD1 matching over 12 bases. V lost 3 bases, J lost 6 bases, and 8 bases stayed unmatched. This CDR3 is 17 amino acids long. Per the germline V gene, CDR1 is SGHTA and CDR2 is FQGTGA. CDR3 region: CASSFPGTGGMAGELFF. In DNA, the CDR3 is TGTGCCAGCAGCTTCCCCGGGACAGGGGGCATGGCCGGGGAGCTGTTTTTT.

V gene TRBV2 combines with J gene TRBJ2-7; 8 positions match TRBD1. V dropped 6 bases and J dropped 7; count of bases not matched to a gene: 17. Germline V gene data show CDR1 as SNHLY and CDR2 as FYNNEI. This CDR3 region has 16 residues. The CDR3 spells CASSLFGGTGRVEQYF. CDR3 DNA sequence: TGTGCCAGCAGCTTATTTGGCGGGACAGGACGTGTGGAGCAGTACTTC.

This clone turned up a few times. V usage is TRBV28 and J usage is TRBJ1-2; D uncertain. Trimming removed 6 bases from V and 0 bases from J, with 8 bases in between. This CDR3 is built from 13 residues. Per germline, CDR1 MDHEN and CDR2 SYDVKM. The CDR3 sequence: CASRHSANYGYTF. DNA of the CDR3: TGTGCCAGCAGGCATTCAGCTAACTATGGCTACACCTTC.

The chain couples TRBV7-2 to TRBJ2-3, with D perhaps matching TRBD1 (6 bases). Deletions cut 5 bases from V and 5 bases from J, with 14 bases between. This CDR3 contains 14 residues. The germline V gene has CDR1 SGHTA and CDR2 FQGNSA. CDR3: CASSPGQSGDTQYF. In nucleotides, the CDR3 is TGTGCCAGCAGCCCAGGACAGTCCGGAGATACGCAGTATTTT.

In this sample, this clone turned up a few times. The V and J genes are TRBV19 and TRBJ2-2; D uncertain. CDR3 length equals 17 residues. With 3 bases removed from V and 6 bases from J, the gap between germline ends came to 20 bases. Looked up from germline, CDR1 is LNHDA and CDR2 is SQIVND (reference sequence). The CDR3 DNA reads as TGTGCCAGTAGTATCGCGTTTGTCCGGGTAGAAGCCGGGGAGCTGTTTTTT. Its translation is CASSIAFVRVEAGELFF.

The chain has TRBV11-3 and TRBJ2-7; either TRBD1 or TRBD2 may fit D (5 bases each). This CDR3 contains 13 residues. With 5 bases removed from V and 4 bases from J, the gap between germline ends came to 12 bases. Germline CDR1 SGHNT, CDR2 YENEEA. The CDR3 loop reads CASSPAEGYEQYF. DNA for the CDR3: TGTGCCAGCAGCCCTGCCGAGGGGTACGAGCAGTACTTC.

The rearrangement uses TRBV7-2 and TRBJ2-3, with TRBD2 matching over 7 bases. CDR1 and CDR2 from the germline V gene are SGHTA and FQGNSA. V lost 4 bases to trimming and J lost 6 bases; unmatched junction nucleotides: 7. The CDR3 runs to 14 residues. For the CDR3, the DNA is TGTGCCAGCAGCTCGGAGGACGGGGGGGATACGCAGTATTTT. It specifies CASSSEDGGDTQYF.

The chain couples TRBV19 to TRBJ2-7; 10 nucleotides align to TRBD1. Germline CDR1 LNHDA, CDR2 SQIVND (reference sequence). J gave up 6 bases and V 9 bases, and 11 bases lay outside the gene matches. This CDR3 region has 14 residues. The CDR3 reads CASKSTWTGGEQYF. As DNA, the CDR3 is TGTGCCAGCAAATCGACTTGGACAGGGGGCGAGCAGTACTTC.

The chain links TRBV5-1 to TRBJ1-1, with 8 bases aligning to TRBD1. Germline-derived CDR1 and CDR2 are SGHRS and YFSETQ. The CDR3 runs 13 residues. The trim removed 1 base at V and 6 bases at J, leaving 2 bases unmatched. CDR3 sequence: CASSLKQGAEAFF. The DNA of the CDR3 is TGCGCCAGCAGCTTGAAACAGGGGGCTGAAGCTTTCTTT.

This clone is a singleton in its sample. The V call is TRBV4-3, the J call TRBJ1-1, with D perhaps matching TRBD1 (6 bases). CDR1 LGHNA and CDR2 YSLEER come from the germline V gene. The CDR3 totals 17 residues. Trimming shortened V by 0 bases and J by 0 bases, and 14 bases separated the two germline ends. CDR3 DNA: TGCGCCAGCAGCCAAGAGGCCCGGGGGCCCATGAACACTGAAGCTTTCTTT. Protein product: CASSQEARGPMNTEAFF.

The V and J genes are TRBV3-1 (or the pseudogene TRBV3-2) and TRBJ1-2, with 8 nucleotides matching TRBD1. Per the germline V gene, CDR1 is LGHDT and CDR2 is YNNKEL (reference sequence). V was clipped by 1 base and J by 4 bases; unmatched bases: 5. The CDR3 is 15 residues long. The CDR3 loop is CASSQGQGISYGYTF. The CDR3 DNA reads TGTGCCAGCAGCCAAGGACAGGGGATAAGCTATGGCTACACCTTC.

This clone was seen a single time. The V and J genes are TRBV5-1 and TRBJ1-1; weak D call: TRBD1 (6 bases). Germline CDR1 SGHRS, CDR2 YFSETQ. Trimming stripped 4 bases from V and 6 bases from J, with 19 bases between. CDR3 size: 15 residues. The CDR3, as DNA: TGCGCCAGCAGCCCTAATGCGGGGGGCGCGTCTGAAGCTTTCTTT. It is translated as CASSPNAGGASEAFF. Using reference TRBV5-1 and TRBJ1-1 for the parts outside the CDR3, the full variable domain is KAGVTQTPRYLIKTRGQQVTLSCSPISGHRSVSWYQQTPGQGLQFLFEYFSETQRNKGNFPGRFSGRQFSNSRSEMNVSTLELGDSALYLCASSPNAGGASEAFFGQGTRLTVV.

The chain joins TRBV3-1 (or the pseudogene TRBV3-2) to TRBJ2-7; no reliable D call. Germline CDR1 and CDR2: LGHDT and YNNKEL (reference sequence). Trimming removed 2 bases from V and 7 bases from J, with 21 bases in between. There are 16 residues in the CDR3. The CDR3 DNA reads as TGTGCCAGCAGCCAACCCCTGCAGGACCTTGCCGGGGAGCAGTACTTC. Its protein is CASSQPLQDLAGEQYF.

With regard to this clone: Germline and junction disagree at one end, which may indicate a read error. The V gene is TRBV7-7, the J gene TRBJ2-2; 7 nucleotides line up with TRBD2. This CDR3 comprises 15 residues. Germline CDR1 reads SSHAT; CDR2 reads FNYEAQ (reference sequence). The CDR3 region is CASSLVAGNTGELFF. In DNA, the CDR3 is TGTGCTAGCAGCTTAGTAGCGGGGAACACCGGGGAGCTGTTTTTT.

This chain joins TRBV11-2 and TRBJ1-3; TRBD1 matches 8 bases. Germline lookup yields CDR1 SGHAT and CDR2 FQNNGV. Trimming removed 1 base from V and 1 base from J; junction bases left unmatched: 9. This CDR3 spans 18 amino acids. The CDR3 DNA sequence: TGTGCCAGCAGCTTAGTGGGCCCACAGGGGGTTTCTGGAAACACCATATATTTT. Its protein is CASSLVGPQGVSGNTIYF.

This chain uses TRBV4-3 with TRBJ2-1, with D possibly being TRBD1 (6 bases). The length of the CDR3 is 15 residues. Germline V lookup: CDR1 LGHNA, CDR2 YSLEER. V lost 0 bases to trimming and J lost 3 bases, with 9 bases between them. CDR3 protein: CASSQEAGDYNEQFF. DNA of the CDR3: TGCGCCAGCAGCCAAGAAGCAGGGGACTACAATGAGCAGTTCTTC.